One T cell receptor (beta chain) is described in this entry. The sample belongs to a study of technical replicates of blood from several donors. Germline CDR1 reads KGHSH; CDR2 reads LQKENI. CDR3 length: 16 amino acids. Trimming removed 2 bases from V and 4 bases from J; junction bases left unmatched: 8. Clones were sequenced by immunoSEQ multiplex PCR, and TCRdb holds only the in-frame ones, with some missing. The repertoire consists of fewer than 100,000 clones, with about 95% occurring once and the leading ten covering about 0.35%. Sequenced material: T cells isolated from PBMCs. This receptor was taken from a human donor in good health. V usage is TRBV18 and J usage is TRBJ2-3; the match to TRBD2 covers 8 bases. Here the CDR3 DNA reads TGTGCCAGCTCACCAGCGAGAAGCGGGAGCTCAGATACGCAGTATTTT. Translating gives CASSPARSGSSDTQYF.